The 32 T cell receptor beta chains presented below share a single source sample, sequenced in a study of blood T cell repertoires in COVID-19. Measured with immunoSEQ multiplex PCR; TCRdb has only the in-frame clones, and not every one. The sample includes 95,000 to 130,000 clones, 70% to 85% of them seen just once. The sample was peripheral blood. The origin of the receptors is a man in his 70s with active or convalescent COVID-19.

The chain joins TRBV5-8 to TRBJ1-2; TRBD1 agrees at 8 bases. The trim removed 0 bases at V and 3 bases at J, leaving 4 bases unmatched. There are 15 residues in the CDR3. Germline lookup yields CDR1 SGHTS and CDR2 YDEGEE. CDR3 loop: CASSLGQGAHYGYTF. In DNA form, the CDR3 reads TGTGCCAGCAGCTTGGGTCAGGGGGCTCACTATGGCTACACCTTC. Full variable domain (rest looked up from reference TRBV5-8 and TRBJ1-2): EAGVTQSPTHLIKTRGQQATLRCSPISGHTSVYWYQQALGLGLQFLLWYDEGEERNRGNFPPRFSGRQFPNYSSELNVNALELEDSALYLCASSLGQGAHYGYTFGSGTRLTVV.

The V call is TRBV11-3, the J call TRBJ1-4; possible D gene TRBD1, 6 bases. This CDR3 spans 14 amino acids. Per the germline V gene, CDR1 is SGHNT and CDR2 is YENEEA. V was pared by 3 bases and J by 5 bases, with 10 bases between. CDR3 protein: CASSLGHQNEKLFF. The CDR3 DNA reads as TGTGCCAGCAGCTTGGGACACCAAAATGAAAAACTGTTTTTT.

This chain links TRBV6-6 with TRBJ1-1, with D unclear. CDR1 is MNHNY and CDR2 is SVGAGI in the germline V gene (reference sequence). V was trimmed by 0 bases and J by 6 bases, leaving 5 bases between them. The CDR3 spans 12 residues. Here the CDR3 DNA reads TGTGCCAGCAGTTACTCGAGTTCTGAAGCTTTCTTT. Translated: CASSYSSSEAFF.

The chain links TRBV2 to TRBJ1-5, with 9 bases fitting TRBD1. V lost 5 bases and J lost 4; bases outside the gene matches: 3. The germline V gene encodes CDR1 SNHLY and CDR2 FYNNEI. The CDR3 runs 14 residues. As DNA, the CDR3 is TGTGCCAGCAGTCCCGGGACAGGGAATCAGCCCCAGCATTTT. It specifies CASSPGTGNQPQHF.

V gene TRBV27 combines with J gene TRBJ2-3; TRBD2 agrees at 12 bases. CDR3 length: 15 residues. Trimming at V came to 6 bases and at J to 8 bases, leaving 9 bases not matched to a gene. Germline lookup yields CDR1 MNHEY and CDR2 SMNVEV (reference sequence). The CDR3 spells CASRALAGGHATQYF. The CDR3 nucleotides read TGTGCCAGCAGAGCTCTAGCGGGGGGGCACGCTACGCAGTATTTT.

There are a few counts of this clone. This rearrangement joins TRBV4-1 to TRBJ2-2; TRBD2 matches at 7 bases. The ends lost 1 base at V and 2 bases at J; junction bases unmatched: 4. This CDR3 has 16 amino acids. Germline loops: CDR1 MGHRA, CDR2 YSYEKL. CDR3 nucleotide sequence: TGCGCCAGCAGCCAAGGGGAGGGGTTTAACACCGGGGAGCTGTTTTTT. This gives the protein CASSQGEGFNTGELFF.

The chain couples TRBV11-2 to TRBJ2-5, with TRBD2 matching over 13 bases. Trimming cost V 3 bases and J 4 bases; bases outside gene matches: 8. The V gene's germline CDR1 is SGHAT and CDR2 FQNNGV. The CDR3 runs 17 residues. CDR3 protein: CASSFGLAGDPRETQYF. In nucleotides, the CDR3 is TGTGCCAGCAGCTTCGGACTAGCGGGAGATCCCAGAGAGACCCAGTACTTC.

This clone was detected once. The CDR3 region is CAWSVQAYGYTF. The CDR3 coding sequence is TGTGCCTGGAGTGTCCAGGCCTATGGCTACACCTTC. The chain has TRBV30 and TRBJ1-2; D not certain. The V gene's germline CDR1 is GTSNPN and CDR2 SVGIG (reference sequence). V gave up 0 bases and J gave up 4 bases, with 6 bases separating them. CDR3 length equals 12 residues.

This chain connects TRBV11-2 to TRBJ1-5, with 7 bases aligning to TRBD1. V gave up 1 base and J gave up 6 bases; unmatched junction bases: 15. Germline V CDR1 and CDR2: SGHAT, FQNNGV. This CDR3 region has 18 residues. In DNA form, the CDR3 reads TGTGCCAGCAGCTTAGGAGCGGGCCAGGGGGGTTTCGGTCAGCCCCAGCATTTT. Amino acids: CASSLGAGQGGFGQPQHF.

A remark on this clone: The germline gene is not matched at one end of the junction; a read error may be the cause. Here the CDR3 reads CATSRGGNNIGELFF. The CDR3 nucleotides read TGTGCCACCAGCAGAGGAGGGAACAACATCGGGGAGCTGTTTTTT. This sequence joins TRBV15 and TRBJ2-2; perhaps TRBD2 as D (5 bases). Germline V gives CDR1 LNHNV, CDR2 YYDKDF (reference sequence). The CDR3 is made up of 15 amino acids.

CDR3 region: CASSLLGGPDTQYF. CDR3 nucleotides: TGTGCCAGCTCCCTACTGGGGGGGCCAGATACGCAGTATTTT. The genes are TRBV18 and TRBJ2-3, with a possible D match to TRBD2 (7 bases). V lost 6 bases and J lost 4, with 14 bases in between. Germline assignment: CDR1 KGHSH and CDR2 LQKENI. The CDR3 loop spans 14 amino acids.

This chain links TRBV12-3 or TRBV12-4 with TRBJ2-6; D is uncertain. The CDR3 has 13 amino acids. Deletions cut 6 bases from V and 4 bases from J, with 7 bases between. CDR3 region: CASRPQGANVLTF. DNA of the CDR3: TGTGCCAGCAGGCCTCAGGGGGCCAACGTCCTGACTTTC.

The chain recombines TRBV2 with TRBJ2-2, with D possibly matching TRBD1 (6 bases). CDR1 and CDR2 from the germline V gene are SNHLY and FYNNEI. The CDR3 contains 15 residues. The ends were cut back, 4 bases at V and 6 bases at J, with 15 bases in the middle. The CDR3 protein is CASSVYRVDAGELFF. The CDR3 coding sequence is TGTGCCAGCAGTGTGTACAGGGTCGACGCCGGGGAGCTGTTTTTT.

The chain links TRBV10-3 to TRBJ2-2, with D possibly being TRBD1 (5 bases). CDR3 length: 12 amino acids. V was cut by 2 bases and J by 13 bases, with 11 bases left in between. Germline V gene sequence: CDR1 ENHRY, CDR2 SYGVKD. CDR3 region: CAISEPTGSLFF. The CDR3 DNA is TGTGCCATCAGTGAGCCTACAGGTTCGCTGTTTTTT.

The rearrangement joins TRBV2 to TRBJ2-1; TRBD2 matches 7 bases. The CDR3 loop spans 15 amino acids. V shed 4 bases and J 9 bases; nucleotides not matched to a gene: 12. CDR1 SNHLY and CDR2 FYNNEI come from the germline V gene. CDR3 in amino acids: CASSGGGRGVGEQFF. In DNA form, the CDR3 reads TGTGCCAGCAGTGGAGGCGGGAGAGGGGTCGGTGAGCAGTTCTTC.

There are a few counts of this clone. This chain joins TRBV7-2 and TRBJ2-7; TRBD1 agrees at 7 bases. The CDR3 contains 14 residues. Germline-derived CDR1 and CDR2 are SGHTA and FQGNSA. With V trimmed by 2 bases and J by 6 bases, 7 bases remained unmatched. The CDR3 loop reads CASSLTQGETEQYF. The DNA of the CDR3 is TGTGCCAGCAGCTTAACGCAGGGGGAGACCGAGCAGTACTTC.

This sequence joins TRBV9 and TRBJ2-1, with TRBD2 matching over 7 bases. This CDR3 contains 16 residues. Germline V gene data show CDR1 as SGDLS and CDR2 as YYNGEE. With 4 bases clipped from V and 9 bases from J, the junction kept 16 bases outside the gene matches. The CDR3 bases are TGTGCCAGCAGCCAGTCCCCCCGGGAGGTGGTAGTTGAGCAGTTCTTC. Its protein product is CASSQSPREVVVEQFF. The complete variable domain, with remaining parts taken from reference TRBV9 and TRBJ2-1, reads DSGVTQTPKHLITATGQRVTLRCSPRSGDLSVYWYQQSLDQGLQFLIQYYNGEERAKGNILERFSAQQFPDLHSELNLSSLELGDSALYFCASSQSPREVVVEQFFGPGTRLTVL.

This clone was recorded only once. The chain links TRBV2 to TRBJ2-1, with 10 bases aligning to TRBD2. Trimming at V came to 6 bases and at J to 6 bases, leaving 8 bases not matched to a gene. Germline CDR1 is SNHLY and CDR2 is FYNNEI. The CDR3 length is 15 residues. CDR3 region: CASSPSGRASNEQFF. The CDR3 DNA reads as TGTGCCAGCAGCCCGAGCGGGAGGGCCTCCAATGAGCAGTTCTTC.

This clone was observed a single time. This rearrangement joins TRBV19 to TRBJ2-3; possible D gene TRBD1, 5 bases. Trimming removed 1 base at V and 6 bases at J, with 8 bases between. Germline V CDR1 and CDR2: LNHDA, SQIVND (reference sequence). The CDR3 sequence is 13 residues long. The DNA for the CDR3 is TGTGCCAGTAGTATAGGGCAGGGTGATACGCAGTATTTT. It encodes CASSIGQGDTQYF.

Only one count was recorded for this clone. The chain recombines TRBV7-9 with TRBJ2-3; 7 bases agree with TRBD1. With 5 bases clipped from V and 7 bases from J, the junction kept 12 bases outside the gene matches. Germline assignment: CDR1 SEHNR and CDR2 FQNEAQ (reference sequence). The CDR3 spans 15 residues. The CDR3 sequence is CASSPRDSPSNTQYF. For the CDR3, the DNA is TGTGCCAGCAGCCCCCGGGACAGCCCCAGTAATACGCAGTATTTT. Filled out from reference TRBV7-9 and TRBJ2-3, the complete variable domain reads DTGVSQNPRHKITKRGQNVTFRCDPISEHNRLYWYRQTLGQGPEFLTYFQNEAQLEKSRLLSDRFSAERPKGSFSTLEIQRTEQGDSAMYLCASSPRDSPSNTQYFGPGTRLTVL.

The CDR3 region has the DNA TGTGCCAGCAGTTACTCGAGTGGGAGTGAGCAGTTCTTC. This sequence encodes CASSYSSGSEQFF. The V and J genes are TRBV6-5 and TRBJ2-1, with TRBD2 as a possible D gene (5 bases). CDR3 length equals 13 residues. Trimming removed 0 bases at V and 9 bases at J, with 9 bases between. From germline, CDR1 is MNHEY and CDR2 SVGAGI.

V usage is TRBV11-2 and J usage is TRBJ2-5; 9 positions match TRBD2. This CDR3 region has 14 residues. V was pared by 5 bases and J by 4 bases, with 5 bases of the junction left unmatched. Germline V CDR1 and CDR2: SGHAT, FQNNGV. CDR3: CASSANSGRETQYF. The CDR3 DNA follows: TGTGCCAGCAGCGCCAATAGCGGGAGAGAGACCCAGTACTTC.

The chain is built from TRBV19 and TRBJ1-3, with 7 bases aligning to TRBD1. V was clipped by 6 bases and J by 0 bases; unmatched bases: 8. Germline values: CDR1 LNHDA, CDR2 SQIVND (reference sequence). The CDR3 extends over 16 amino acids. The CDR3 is CASRRNRGSSGNTIYF. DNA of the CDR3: TGTGCCAGTAGAAGAAACAGGGGCAGCTCTGGAAACACCATATATTTT.

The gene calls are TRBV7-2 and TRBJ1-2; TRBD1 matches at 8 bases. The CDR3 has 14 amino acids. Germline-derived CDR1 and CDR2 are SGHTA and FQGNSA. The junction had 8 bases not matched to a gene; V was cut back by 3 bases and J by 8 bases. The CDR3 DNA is TGTGCCAGCAGCTTCCATCGACAGGGGCTCGGCTACACCTTC. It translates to CASSFHRQGLGYTF.

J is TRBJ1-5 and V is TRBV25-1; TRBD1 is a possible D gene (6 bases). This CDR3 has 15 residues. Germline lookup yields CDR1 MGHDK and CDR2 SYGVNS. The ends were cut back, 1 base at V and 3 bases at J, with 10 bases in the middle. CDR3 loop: CASSESGQINQPQHF. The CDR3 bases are TGTGCCAGCAGTGAATCTGGACAGATCAATCAGCCCCAGCATTTT.

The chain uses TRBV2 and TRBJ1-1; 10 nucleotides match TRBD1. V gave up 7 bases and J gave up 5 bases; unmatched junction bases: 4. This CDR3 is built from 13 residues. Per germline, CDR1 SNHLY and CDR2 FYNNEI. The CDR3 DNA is TGTGCCAGCAACCCGGACAGGGGGACTGAAGCTTTCTTT. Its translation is CASNPDRGTEAFF. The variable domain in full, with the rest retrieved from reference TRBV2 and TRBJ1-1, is EPEVTQTPSHQVTQMGQEVILRCVPISNHLYFYWYRQILGQKVEFLVSFYNNEISEKSEIFDDQFSVERPDGSNFTLKIRSTKLEDSAMYFCASNPDRGTEAFFGQGTRLTVV.

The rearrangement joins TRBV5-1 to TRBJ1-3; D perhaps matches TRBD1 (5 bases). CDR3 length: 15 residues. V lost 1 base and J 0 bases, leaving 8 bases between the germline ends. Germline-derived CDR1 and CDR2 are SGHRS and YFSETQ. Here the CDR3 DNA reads TGCGCCAGCAGCTTGTTAGGGGTCTCTGGAAACACCATATATTTT. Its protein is CASSLLGVSGNTIYF.

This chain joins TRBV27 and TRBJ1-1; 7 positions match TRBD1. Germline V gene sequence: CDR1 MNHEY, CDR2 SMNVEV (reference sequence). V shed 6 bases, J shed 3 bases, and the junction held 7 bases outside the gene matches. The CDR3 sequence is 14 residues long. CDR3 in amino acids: CASRLTGRDTEAFF. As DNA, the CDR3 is TGTGCCAGCAGACTGACAGGGCGAGACACTGAAGCTTTCTTT.

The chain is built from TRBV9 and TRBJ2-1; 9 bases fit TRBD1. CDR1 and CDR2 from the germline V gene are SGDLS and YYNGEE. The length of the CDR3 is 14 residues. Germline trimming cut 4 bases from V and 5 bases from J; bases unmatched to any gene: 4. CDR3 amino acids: CASSRDRENNEQFF. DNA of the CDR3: TGTGCCAGCAGCCGGGACAGGGAGAACAATGAGCAGTTCTTC.

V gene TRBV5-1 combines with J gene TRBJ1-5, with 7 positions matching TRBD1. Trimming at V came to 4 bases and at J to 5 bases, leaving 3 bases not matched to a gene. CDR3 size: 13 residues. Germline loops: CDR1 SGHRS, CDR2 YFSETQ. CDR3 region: CASSPDRDQPQHF. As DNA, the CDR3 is TGCGCCAGCAGCCCAGACAGGGATCAGCCCCAGCATTTT.

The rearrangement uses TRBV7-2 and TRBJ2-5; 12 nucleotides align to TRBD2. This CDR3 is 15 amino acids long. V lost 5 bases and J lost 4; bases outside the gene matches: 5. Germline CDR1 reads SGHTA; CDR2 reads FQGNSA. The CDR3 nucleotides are TGTGCCAGCAGCGTGACTAGCGGGAGTCGAGAGACCCAGTACTTC. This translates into CASSVTSGSRETQYF. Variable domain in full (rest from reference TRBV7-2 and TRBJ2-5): GAGVSQSPSNKVTEKGKDVELRCDPISGHTALYWYRQSLGQGLEFLIYFQGNSAPDKSGLPSDRFSAERTGGSVSTLTIQRTQQEDSAVYLCASSVTSGSRETQYFGPGTRLLVL.

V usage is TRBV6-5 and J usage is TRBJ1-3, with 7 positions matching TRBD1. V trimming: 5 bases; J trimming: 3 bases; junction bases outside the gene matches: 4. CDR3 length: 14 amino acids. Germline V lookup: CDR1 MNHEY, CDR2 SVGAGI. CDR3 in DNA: TGTGCCAGCAGTAAGACAGGGTTTGGAAACACCATATATTTT. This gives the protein CASSKTGFGNTIYF.